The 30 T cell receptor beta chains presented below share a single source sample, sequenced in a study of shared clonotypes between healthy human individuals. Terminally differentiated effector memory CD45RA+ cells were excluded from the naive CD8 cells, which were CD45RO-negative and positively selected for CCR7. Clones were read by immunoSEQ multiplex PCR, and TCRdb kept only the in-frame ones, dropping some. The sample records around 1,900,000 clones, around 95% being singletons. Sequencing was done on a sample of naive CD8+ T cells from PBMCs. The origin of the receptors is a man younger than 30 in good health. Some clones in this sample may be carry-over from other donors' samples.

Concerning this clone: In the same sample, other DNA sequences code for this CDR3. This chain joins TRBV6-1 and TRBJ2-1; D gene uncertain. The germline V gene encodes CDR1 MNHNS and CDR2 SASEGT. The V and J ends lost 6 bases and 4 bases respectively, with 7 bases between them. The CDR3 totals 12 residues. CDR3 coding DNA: TGTGCCAGCAGGGAGACTTACAATGAGCAGTTCTTC. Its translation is CASRETYNEQFF.

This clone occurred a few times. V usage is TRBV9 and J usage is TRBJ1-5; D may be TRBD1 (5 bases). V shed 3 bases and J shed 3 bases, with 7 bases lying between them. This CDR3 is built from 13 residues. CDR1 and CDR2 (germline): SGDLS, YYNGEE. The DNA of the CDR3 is TGTGCCAGCAGCGAGGGGACCAATCAGCCCCAGCATTTT. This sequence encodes CASSEGTNQPQHF.

CDR3 DNA: TGTGCCAGCACCCTGTCGAAGCGGGCTTACAATGAGCAGTTCTTC. Its translation: CASTLSKRAYNEQFF. The V call is TRBV28, the J call TRBJ2-1; D is perhaps TRBD2 (6 bases). V was shortened by 7 bases and J by 4 bases, with 17 bases between the two germline ends. The length of the CDR3 is 15 residues. Germline CDR1 reads MDHEN; CDR2 reads SYDVKM.

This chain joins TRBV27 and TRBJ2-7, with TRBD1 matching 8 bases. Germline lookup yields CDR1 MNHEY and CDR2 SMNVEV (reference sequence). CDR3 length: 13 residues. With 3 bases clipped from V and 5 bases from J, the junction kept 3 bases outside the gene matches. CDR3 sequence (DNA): TGTGCCAGCAGTTTGACAGGGGCCCACGAGCAGTACTTC. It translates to CASSLTGAHEQYF.

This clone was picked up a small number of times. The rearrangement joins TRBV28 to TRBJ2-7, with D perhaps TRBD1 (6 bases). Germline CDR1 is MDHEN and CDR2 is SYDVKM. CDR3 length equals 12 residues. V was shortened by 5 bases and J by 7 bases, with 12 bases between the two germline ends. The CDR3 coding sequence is TGTGCCAGCAGTCCTCTACAGGGAGAGCAGTACTTC. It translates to CASSPLQGEQYF.

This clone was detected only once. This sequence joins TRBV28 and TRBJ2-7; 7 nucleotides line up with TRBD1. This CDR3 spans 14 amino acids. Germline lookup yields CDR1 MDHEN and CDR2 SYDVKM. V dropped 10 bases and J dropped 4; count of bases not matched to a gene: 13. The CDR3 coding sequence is TGTGCCACCCTAATGACCGGGACAGATTACGAGCAGTACTTC. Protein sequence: CATLMTGTDYEQYF.

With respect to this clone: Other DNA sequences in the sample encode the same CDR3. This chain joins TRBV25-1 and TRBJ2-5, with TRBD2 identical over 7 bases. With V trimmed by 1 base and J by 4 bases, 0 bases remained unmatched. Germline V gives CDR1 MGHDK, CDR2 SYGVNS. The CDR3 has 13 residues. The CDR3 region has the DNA TGTGCCAGCAGTGAATGGGGGGGAGAGACCCAGTACTTC. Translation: CASSEWGGETQYF.

CDR3 residues: CATGQTSGGGETQYF. The DNA for the CDR3 is TGTGCCACCGGTCAGACTAGCGGTGGGGGAGAGACCCAGTACTTC. The chain combines TRBV15 with TRBJ2-5, with TRBD2 identical over 9 bases. CDR1 is LNHNV and CDR2 is YYDKDF in the germline V gene (reference sequence). V trimming: 8 bases; J trimming: 4 bases; junction bases outside the gene matches: 11. CDR3 length: 15 amino acids.

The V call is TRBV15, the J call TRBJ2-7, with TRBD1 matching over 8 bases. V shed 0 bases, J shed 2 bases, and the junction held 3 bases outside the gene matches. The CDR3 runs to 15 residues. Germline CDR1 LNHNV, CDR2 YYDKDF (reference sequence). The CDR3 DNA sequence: TGTGCCACCAGCAGAGATGTGGGACAGGCCTACGAGCAGTACTTC. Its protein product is CATSRDVGQAYEQYF.

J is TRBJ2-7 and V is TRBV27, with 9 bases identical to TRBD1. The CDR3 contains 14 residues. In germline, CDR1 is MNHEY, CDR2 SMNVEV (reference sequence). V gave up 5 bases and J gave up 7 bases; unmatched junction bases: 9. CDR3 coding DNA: TGTGCCAGCAGTCTGGACAGGGGCCGGGTGGAGCAGTACTTC. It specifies CASSLDRGRVEQYF.

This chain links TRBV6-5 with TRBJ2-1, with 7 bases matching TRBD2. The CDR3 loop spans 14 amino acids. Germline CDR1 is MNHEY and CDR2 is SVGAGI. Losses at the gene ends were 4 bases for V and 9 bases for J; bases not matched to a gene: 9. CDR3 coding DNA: TGTGCCAGCAGTTTCGGTCAGACGGGAGGTGAGCAGTTCTTC. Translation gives CASSFGQTGGEQFF.

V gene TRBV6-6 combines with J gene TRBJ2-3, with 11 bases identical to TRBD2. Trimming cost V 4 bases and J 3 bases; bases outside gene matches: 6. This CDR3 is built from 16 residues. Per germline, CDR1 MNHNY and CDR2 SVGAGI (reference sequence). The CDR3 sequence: CASSSFSGRGTDTQYF. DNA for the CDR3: TGTGCCAGCAGTTCGTTTAGCGGGAGGGGGACAGATACGCAGTATTTT.

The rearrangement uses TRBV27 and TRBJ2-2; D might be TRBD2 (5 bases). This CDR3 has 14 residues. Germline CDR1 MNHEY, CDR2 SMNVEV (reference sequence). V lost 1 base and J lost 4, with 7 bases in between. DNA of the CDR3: TGTGCCAGCAGTTTATTGGGAGTCACCGGGGAGCTGTTTTTT. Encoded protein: CASSLLGVTGELFF.

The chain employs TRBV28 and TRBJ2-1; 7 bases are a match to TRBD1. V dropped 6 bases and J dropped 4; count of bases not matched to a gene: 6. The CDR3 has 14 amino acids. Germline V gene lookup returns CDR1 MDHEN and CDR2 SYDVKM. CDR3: CASRPRQGYNEQFF. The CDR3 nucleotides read TGTGCCAGCAGACCCAGACAGGGATACAATGAGCAGTTCTTC. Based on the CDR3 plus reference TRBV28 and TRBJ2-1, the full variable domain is DVKVTQSSRYLVKRTGEKVFLECVQDMDHENMFWYRQDPGLGLRLIYFSYDVKMKEKGDIPEGYSVSREKKERFSLILESASTNQTSMYLCASRPRQGYNEQFFGPGTRLTVL.

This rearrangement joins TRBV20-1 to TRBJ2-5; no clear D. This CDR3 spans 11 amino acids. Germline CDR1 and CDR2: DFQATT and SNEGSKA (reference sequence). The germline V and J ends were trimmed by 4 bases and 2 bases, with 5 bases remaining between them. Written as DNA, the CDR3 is TGCAGTGCTACTAAACAAGAGACCCAGTACTTC. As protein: CSATKQETQYF.

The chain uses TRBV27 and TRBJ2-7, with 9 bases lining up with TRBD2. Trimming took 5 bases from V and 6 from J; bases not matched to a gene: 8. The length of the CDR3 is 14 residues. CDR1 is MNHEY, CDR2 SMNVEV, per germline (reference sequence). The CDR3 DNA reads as TGTGCCAGCAGTCGGGGACTAGCAATCGGCGAGCAGTACTTC. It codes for CASSRGLAIGEQYF.

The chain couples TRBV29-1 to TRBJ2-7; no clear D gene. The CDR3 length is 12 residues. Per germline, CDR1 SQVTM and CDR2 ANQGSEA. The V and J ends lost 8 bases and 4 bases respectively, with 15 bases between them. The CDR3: CSTSGPEYEQYF. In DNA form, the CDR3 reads TGCAGCACATCCGGGCCAGAATACGAGCAGTACTTC.

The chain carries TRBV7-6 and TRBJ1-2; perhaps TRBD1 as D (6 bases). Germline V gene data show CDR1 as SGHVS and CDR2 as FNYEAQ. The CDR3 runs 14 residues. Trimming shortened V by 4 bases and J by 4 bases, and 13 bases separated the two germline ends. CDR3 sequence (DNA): TGTGCCAGCAGCTCGGGGGGGCGCAGCTATGGCTACACCTTC. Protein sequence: CASSSGGRSYGYTF.

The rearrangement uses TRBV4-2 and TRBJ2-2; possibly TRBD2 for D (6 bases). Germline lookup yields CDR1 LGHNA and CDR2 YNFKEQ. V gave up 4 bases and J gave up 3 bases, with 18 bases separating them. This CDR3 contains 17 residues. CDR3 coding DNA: TGTGCCAGCAGCCCCTATCCCGCGGGGTCGGACACCGGGGAGCTGTTTTTT. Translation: CASSPYPAGSDTGELFF.

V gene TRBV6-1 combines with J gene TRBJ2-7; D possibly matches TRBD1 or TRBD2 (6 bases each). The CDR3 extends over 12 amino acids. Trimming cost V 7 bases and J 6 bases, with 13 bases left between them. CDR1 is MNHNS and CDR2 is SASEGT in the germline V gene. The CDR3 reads CASMRGAGEQYF. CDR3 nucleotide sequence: TGTGCCAGCATGAGGGGGGCGGGCGAGCAGTACTTC.

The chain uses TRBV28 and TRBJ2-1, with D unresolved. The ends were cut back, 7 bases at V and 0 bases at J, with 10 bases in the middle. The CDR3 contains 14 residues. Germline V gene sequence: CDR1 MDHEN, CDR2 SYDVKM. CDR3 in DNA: TGTGCCAGCAATGAAATCTCCTCCTACAATGAGCAGTTCTTC. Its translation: CASNEISSYNEQFF.

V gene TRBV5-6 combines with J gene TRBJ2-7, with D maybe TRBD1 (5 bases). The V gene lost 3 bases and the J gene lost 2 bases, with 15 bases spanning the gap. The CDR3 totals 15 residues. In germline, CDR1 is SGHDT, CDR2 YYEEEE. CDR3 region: CASSSRGLGPYEQYF. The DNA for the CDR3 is TGTGCCAGCAGCTCTAGGGGTCTTGGACCCTACGAGCAGTACTTC.

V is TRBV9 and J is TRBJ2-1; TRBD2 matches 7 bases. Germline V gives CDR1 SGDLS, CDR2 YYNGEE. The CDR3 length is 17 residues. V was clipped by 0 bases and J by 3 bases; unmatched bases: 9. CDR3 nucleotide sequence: TGTGCCAGCAGCGTAGCTTGGGGGGAGGGTCTCTACAATGAGCAGTTCTTC. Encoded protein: CASSVAWGEGLYNEQFF. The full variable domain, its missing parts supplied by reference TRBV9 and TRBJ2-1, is DSGVTQTPKHLITATGQRVTLRCSPRSGDLSVYWYQQSLDQGLQFLIQYYNGEERAKGNILERFSAQQFPDLHSELNLSSLELGDSALYFCASSVAWGEGLYNEQFFGPGTRLTVL.

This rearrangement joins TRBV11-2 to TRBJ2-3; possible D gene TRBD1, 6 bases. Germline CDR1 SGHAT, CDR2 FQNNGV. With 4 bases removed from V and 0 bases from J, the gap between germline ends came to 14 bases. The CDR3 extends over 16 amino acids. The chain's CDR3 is CASSSSRTASTDTQYF. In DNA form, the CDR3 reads TGTGCCAGCAGCTCGTCCCGGACAGCTAGCACAGATACGCAGTATTTT.

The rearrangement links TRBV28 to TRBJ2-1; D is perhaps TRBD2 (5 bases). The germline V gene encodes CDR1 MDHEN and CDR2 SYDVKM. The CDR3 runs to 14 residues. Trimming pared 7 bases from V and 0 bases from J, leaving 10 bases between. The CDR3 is CASTPSPSYNEQFF. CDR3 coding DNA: TGTGCCAGCACCCCTAGCCCCTCCTACAATGAGCAGTTCTTC.

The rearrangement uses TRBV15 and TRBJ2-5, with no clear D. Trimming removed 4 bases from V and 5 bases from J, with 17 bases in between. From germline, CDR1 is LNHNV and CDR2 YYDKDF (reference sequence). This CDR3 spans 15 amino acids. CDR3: CATSKTGSLMETQYF. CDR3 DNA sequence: TGTGCCACCAGCAAAACCGGGTCCTTAATGGAGACCCAGTACTTC.

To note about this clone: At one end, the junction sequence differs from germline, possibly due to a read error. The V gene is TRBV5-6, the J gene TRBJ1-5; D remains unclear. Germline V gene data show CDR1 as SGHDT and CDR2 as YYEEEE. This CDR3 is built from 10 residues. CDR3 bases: TGTGCCACCAGCAATCAGCCCCAGCATTTT. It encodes CATSNQPQHF.

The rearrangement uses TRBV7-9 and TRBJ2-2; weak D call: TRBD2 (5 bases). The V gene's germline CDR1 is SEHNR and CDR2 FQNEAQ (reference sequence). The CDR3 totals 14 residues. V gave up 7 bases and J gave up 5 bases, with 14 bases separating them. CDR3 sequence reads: CASKAGGWTGELFF. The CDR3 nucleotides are TGTGCCAGCAAGGCCGGCGGGTGGACCGGGGAGCTGTTTTTT. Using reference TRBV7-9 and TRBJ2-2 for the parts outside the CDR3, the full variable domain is DTGVSQNPRHKITKRGQNVTFRCDPISEHNRLYWYRQTLGQGPEFLTYFQNEAQLEKSRLLSDRFSAERPKGSFSTLEIQRTEQGDSAMYLCASKAGGWTGELFFGEGSRLTVL.

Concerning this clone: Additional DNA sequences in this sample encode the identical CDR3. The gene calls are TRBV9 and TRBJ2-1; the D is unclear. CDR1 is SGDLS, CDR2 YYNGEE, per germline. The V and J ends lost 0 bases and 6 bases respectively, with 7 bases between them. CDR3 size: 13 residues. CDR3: CASSVGVVNEQFF. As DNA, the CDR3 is TGTGCCAGCAGCGTAGGGGTCGTCAATGAGCAGTTCTTC.

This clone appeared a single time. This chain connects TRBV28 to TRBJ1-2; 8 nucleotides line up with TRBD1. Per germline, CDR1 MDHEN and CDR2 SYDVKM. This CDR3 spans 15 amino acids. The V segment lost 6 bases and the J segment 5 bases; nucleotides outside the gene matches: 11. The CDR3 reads CASRPRTGLGYGYTF. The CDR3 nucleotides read TGTGCCAGCAGACCTCGGACAGGGCTAGGGTATGGCTACACCTTC.